These 3 T cell receptor beta chains were sequenced from one sample in a study of CXCR3-negative and CXCR3-positive naive CD8 T cells. Study results and limitations: Hydrophobicity of TRB CDR3s was greater in CXCR3-positive naive cells than in CXCR3-negative naive cells.

Their specific antigens are unknown. 5' RACE with UMI labels generated the TRB cDNA libraries. One entry per CDR3 protein, without DNA, is what TCRdb gives after re-calling the 5' RACE reads. Its table records roughly 7,500 distinct CDR3 sequences. What was sequenced was naive CXCR3+ CD8+ T cells from blood. The sample's subset: CD45RO-CCR7+CD27+CD95- naive CD8+ T cells expressing CXCR3 (TNR3+). Receptor source: a human donor in good health. Some clones in this sample may be carry-over from other donors' samples.

In terms of frequency, this clonotype is medium-sized. J is TRBJ1-6 and V is TRBV27; TCRdb's assignment of TRBD1 cannot be checked, as there is no DNA. This CDR3 is built from 14 residues. Germline assignment: CDR1 MNHEY and CDR2 SMNVEV (reference sequence). The CDR3 loop reads CASSLISQGRILHF.

Frequency places this clonotype as medium-sized (0.01 to 0.1%). The chain carries TRBV3-1 and TRBJ2-5. The germline CDR1 and CDR2 sequences are LGHDT and YNNKEL (reference sequence). This CDR3 spans 11 amino acids. CDR3 region: CATRIDETQYF.

The chain is built from TRBV15 and TRBJ2-3; TCRdb selects TRBD2, and the lack of DNA leaves this call unchecked. Germline assignment: CDR1 LNHNV and CDR2 YYDKDF (reference sequence). This CDR3 has 16 residues. CDR3: CATSRELAAAVDTQYF.